The 21 T cell receptor beta chains below all came from one sample that was sequenced in a study of Ad26.COV2.S vaccination and SARS-CoV-2 variants. Clones were read by immunoSEQ multiplex PCR, and TCRdb kept only the in-frame ones, dropping some. The table has about 420,000 clones, approximately 88% seen once. Sample treatment: 19 received Ad26.COV2.S at low or high dose, single or two shots; a few received placebo; per-sample allocation not given. All samples were drawn on day 63, counting from the first vaccine or placebo injection. Here the sequenced sample was peripheral blood, taken in a trial of Ad26.COV2.S vaccine versus placebo. The receptors come from a person aged 18-60 years who received the Ad26.COV2.S COVID-19 vaccine or a placebo.

This clone turned up a few times. The CDR3 DNA reads as TGTGCCAGCAGTGATTTATGGACAGGGTCGGTCTACGAGCAGTACTTC. Translation gives CASSDLWTGSVYEQYF. The rearrangement uses TRBV2 and TRBJ2-7, with 8 bases that match TRBD1. Germline-derived CDR1 and CDR2 are SNHLY and FYNNEI. V was clipped by 3 bases and J by 3 bases; unmatched bases: 10. This CDR3 comprises 16 residues.

Only one count was recorded for this clone. The chain joins TRBV19 to TRBJ1-5, with a possible D match to TRBD1 (5 bases). Per germline, CDR1 LNHDA and CDR2 SQIVND (reference sequence). Trimming stripped 4 bases from V and 2 bases from J, with 18 bases between. This CDR3 is built from 17 residues. CDR3 coding DNA: TGTGCCAGTAGTAGCCCCGGGAGGGGCGAGGGCAATCAGCCCCAGCATTTT. It encodes CASSSPGRGEGNQPQHF.

The rearrangement uses TRBV12-3 or TRBV12-4 and TRBJ1-1; D is ambiguous. The CDR3 spans 13 residues. V shed 7 bases and J shed 10 bases, with 19 bases lying between them. CDR3 sequence: CASTPTPSRGAFF. The CDR3 DNA sequence: TGTGCCAGCACCCCCACCCCAAGTCGAGGAGCTTTCTTT.

This rearrangement joins TRBV6-5 to TRBJ2-1; 8 bases match TRBD2. The CDR3 consists of 16 residues. Germline trimming cut 0 bases from V and 4 bases from J; bases unmatched to any gene: 5. Germline values: CDR1 MNHEY, CDR2 SVGAGI. The CDR3, as DNA: TGTGCCAGCAGTTACTCGAGAAGCGGGGGATACAATGAGCAGTTCTTC. Amino acids: CASSYSRSGGYNEQFF.

This sequence joins TRBV24-1 and TRBJ1-2; D unresolved. Deletions cut 6 bases from V and 3 bases from J, with 7 bases between. This CDR3 region has 12 residues. Germline lookup yields CDR1 KGHDR and CDR2 SFDVKD. The chain's CDR3 is CATSRDHYGYTF. CDR3 DNA: TGTGCCACCAGTAGGGATCACTATGGCTACACCTTC.

V usage is TRBV7-2 and J usage is TRBJ2-2, with D possibly being TRBD2 (6 bases). This CDR3 is built from 15 residues. Trimming took off 3 bases at V and 1 base at J, with 9 bases between the two ends. CDR1 and CDR2 (germline): SGHTA, FQGNSA. CDR3 bases: TGTGCCAGCAGCTTTAGCGGACAGAACACCGGGGAGCTGTTTTTT. It yields the protein CASSFSGQNTGELFF.

This chain uses TRBV19 with TRBJ1-5; D may be TRBD1 (5 bases). Germline CDR1 reads LNHDA; CDR2 reads SQIVND (reference sequence). The V end lost 5 bases, the J end lost 7 bases, and 15 bases lay between the germline ends. This CDR3 comprises 14 residues. CDR3 sequence: CASSPPGFGQPQHF. The DNA for the CDR3 is TGTGCCAGTAGTCCCCCAGGGTTTGGGCAGCCCCAGCATTTT.

V usage is TRBV7-9 and J usage is TRBJ1-1, with D unclear. The CDR3 length is 15 residues. V dropped 3 bases and J dropped 1 base, with 12 bases sitting between them. Per the germline V gene, CDR1 is SEHNR and CDR2 is FQNEAQ (reference sequence). The CDR3 reads CASSFPQVENTEAFF. The DNA of the CDR3 is TGTGCCAGCAGCTTCCCTCAAGTGGAGAACACTGAAGCTTTCTTT.

This clone occurred once. This sequence joins TRBV4-1 and TRBJ1-4; 7 bases agree with TRBD1. V trimming: 0 bases; J trimming: 8 bases; junction bases outside the gene matches: 6. This CDR3 has 15 amino acids. Germline CDR1 reads MGHRA; CDR2 reads YSYEKL. The CDR3 sequence: CASSQDNRGGEKLFF. CDR3 DNA sequence: TGCGCCAGCAGCCAAGACAACAGGGGTGGGGAAAAACTGTTTTTT.

The chain combines TRBV19 with TRBJ2-3; 9 bases align to TRBD1. CDR3 length equals 15 residues. The V segment lost 5 bases and the J segment 3 bases; nucleotides outside the gene matches: 6. Germline V CDR1 and CDR2: LNHDA, SQIVND (reference sequence). Written as DNA, the CDR3 is TGTGCCAGTAGTCCGGGGACAGGGTCAACAGATACGCAGTATTTT. Protein sequence: CASSPGTGSTDTQYF.

The V call is TRBV4-3, the J call TRBJ1-1, with a tentative D call TRBD1 (5 bases). Germline-derived CDR1 and CDR2 are LGHNA and YSLEER. V gave up 3 bases and J gave up 3 bases, with 11 bases separating them. The CDR3 loop spans 14 amino acids. The CDR3: CASSQGVYDTEAFF. The CDR3 nucleotides are TGCGCCAGCAGCCAGGGGGTATACGACACTGAAGCTTTCTTT.

The rearrangement joins TRBV28 to TRBJ1-6, with D possibly TRBD1 on 6 matching bases. CDR1 MDHEN and CDR2 SYDVKM come from the germline V gene. This CDR3 has 13 residues. Between the trimmed V and J ends, which lost 8 bases and 9 bases, there was a span of 14 bases. The CDR3 here is CASEGTSGSPLHF. In nucleotides, the CDR3 is TGTGCCAGCGAAGGGACATCAGGTTCACCCCTCCACTTT.

This chain uses TRBV5-1 with TRBJ2-1, with 11 bases lining up with TRBD2. This CDR3 is built from 17 residues. J was trimmed by 8 bases and V by 4 bases; bases with no gene match: 14. CDR1 is SGHRS and CDR2 is YFSETQ in the germline V gene. Here the CDR3 DNA reads TGCGCCAGCAGCCTGACGCTAGCGGGGGGCCTCACTGATGAGCAGTTCTTC. Its protein is CASSLTLAGGLTDEQFF.

This chain joins TRBV4-1 and TRBJ1-4; D not resolved. This CDR3 has 14 amino acids. Germline-derived CDR1 and CDR2 are MGHRA and YSYEKL. V was cut by 5 bases and J by 1 base, with 8 bases left in between. The CDR3 DNA sequence: TGCGCCAGCAGCAAAGGGAGAACTAATGAAAAACTGTTTTTT. Protein: CASSKGRTNEKLFF.

This clone was detected only a few times. The CDR3 region has the DNA TGTGCCAGTAGTATAGGTGTAGCTCTACAGCAGTTCTTC. It is translated as CASSIGVALQQFF. The rearrangement joins TRBV19 to TRBJ2-1; no reliable D call. V was trimmed by 1 base and J by 11 bases, leaving 12 bases between them. The CDR3 has 13 residues. CDR1 is LNHDA, CDR2 SQIVND, per germline (reference sequence).

This clone was counted at least ten times. The chain couples TRBV6-2 or TRBV6-3 to TRBJ2-3; 7 bases map to TRBD1. Germline V lookup: CDR1 MNHEY, CDR2 SVGEGT. V lost 0 bases and J lost 0; bases outside the gene matches: 3. This CDR3 is 16 amino acids long. CDR3 amino acids: CASSYSGQPSTDTQYF. The CDR3 DNA reads TGTGCCAGCAGTTACTCGGGACAGCCTAGCACAGATACGCAGTATTTT.

The chain combines TRBV4-1 with TRBJ1-1; D gene unclear. V lost 4 bases and J 1 base, leaving 7 bases between the germline ends. Germline loops: CDR1 MGHRA, CDR2 YSYEKL. The CDR3 consists of 13 residues. CDR3 sequence: CASSLTANTEAFF. The DNA for the CDR3 is TGCGCCAGCAGCCTCACAGCGAACACTGAAGCTTTCTTT.

The chain combines TRBV9 with TRBJ2-3, with TRBD2 as a possible D gene (5 bases). There are 15 residues in the CDR3. V lost 4 bases, J lost 0 bases, and 12 bases lay in between. Germline lookup yields CDR1 SGDLS and CDR2 YYNGEE. CDR3 sequence reads: CASSPRTFSTDTQYF. CDR3 nucleotides: TGTGCCAGCAGCCCACGGACTTTTAGCACAGATACGCAGTATTTT.

The genes are TRBV6-6 and TRBJ2-1, with a possible D match to TRBD1 (5 bases). The CDR3 contains 13 residues. The germline V gene encodes CDR1 MNHNY and CDR2 SVGAGI (reference sequence). V was pared by 6 bases and J by 15 bases, with 21 bases between. The CDR3 sequence is CASRKTDTGYWFF. CDR3 coding DNA: TGTGCCAGCAGGAAGACAGACACAGGATACTGGTTCTTC.

Only a few counts were recorded for this clone. The V and J genes are TRBV7-9 and TRBJ2-3; tentatively, D is TRBD2 (5 bases). Looked up from germline, CDR1 is SEHNR and CDR2 is FQNEAQ (reference sequence). CDR3 length: 15 amino acids. V was cut by 3 bases and J by 3 bases, with 13 bases left in between. The CDR3 here is CASSFYSRETDTQYF. The CDR3 bases are TGTGCCAGCAGCTTCTACTCGAGGGAGACAGATACGCAGTATTTT.

V gene TRBV4-3 combines with J gene TRBJ2-7; D is unclear. The CDR3 has 14 amino acids. The germline V and J ends were trimmed by 1 base and 1 base, with 8 bases remaining between them. In germline, CDR1 is LGHNA, CDR2 YSLEER. The DNA of the CDR3 is TGCGCCAGCAGCCAAGTATTAAGATCCTACGAGCAGTACTTC. It yields the protein CASSQVLRSYEQYF.